This T cell receptor beta chain was identified during a study of glioma-infiltrating T cells. The sample holds many counts of this clonotype. The CDR3 sequence is 16 residues long. CDR1 is MNHEY, CDR2 SVGAGI, per germline. With 2 bases removed from V and 2 bases from J, the gap between germline ends came to 16 bases. The iRepertoire nested amplicon-rescue multiplex PCR amplified TCR alpha and beta CDR3s from RNA. Tissue mRNA or PBMC total RNA, 100-400 ng, went into one-step reverse transcription and amplification. TCRdb reanalysed the multiplex PCR reads using MiXCR and keeps one entry per CDR3 protein. The data show over 100,000 distinct CDR3 sequences, with 25% seen just once and 35% held by the top ten.

The receptor was isolated from a human donor with low-grade glioma or glioblastoma, undergoing nonglioma brain surgery, or in good health (not recorded which). The chain combines TRBV6-5 with TRBJ2-7, with a possible D match to TRBD1 (5 bases). Sequenced sample: glioma tissue, nonneoplastic brain tissue, or PBMCs (not recorded which). The CDR3 is CASSYQDPLTAYEQYF. The CDR3 DNA reads TGTGCCAGCAGTTACCAAGACCCCCTGACAGCCTACGAGCAGTACTTC.